Below, 7 T cell receptor beta chains from the same sample are listed, as sequenced in a study of T cells in Graves' hyperthyroidism and ophthalmopathy. Template material for amplifying TCR beta CDR3 regions consisted of RNA transcripts. HTBI primers were employed in a first-round RT-PCR of the TCR CDR3. MiXCR, run by TCRdb on the multiplex PCR reads, gives a single entry per CDR3 protein. The sample holds 300,000 to 400,000 distinct CDR3 sequences, 15% to 20% seen once. The sequenced material came from blood. The receptors shown here come from a woman in her fifties or sixties with Graves' hyperthyroidism.

The chain links TRBV6-1 to TRBJ1-2, with 7 bases fitting TRBD1. Germline V gene sequence: CDR1 MNHNS, CDR2 SASEGT. This CDR3 spans 15 amino acids. V was clipped by 5 bases and J by 1 base; unmatched bases: 7. CDR3 coding DNA: TGTGCCAGCAGTCGACAGGGACTCGGTAACTATGGCTACACCTTC. Translating it yields CASSRQGLGNYGYTF.

This clonotype was seen ten or more times. J is TRBJ2-5 and V is TRBV6-1; no definite D call. The V gene lost 5 bases and the J gene lost 4 bases, with 11 bases spanning the gap. This CDR3 has 13 amino acids. Germline assignment: CDR1 MNHNS and CDR2 SASEGT. The CDR3 loop reads CASSYDPAETQYF. Here the CDR3 DNA reads TGTGCCAGCAGTTATGACCCAGCAGAGACCCAGTACTTC.

This clonotype showed up many times. The chain combines TRBV7-9 with TRBJ2-3; D uncertain. This CDR3 is 14 amino acids long. Trimming took 3 bases from V and 2 from J, leaving 9 bases between them. CDR1 SEHNR and CDR2 FQNEAQ come from the germline V gene (reference sequence). The CDR3 is CASSFTGPTDTQYF. The CDR3 region has the DNA TGTGCCAGCAGCTTTACGGGTCCCACAGATACGCAGTATTTT.

The chain carries TRBV29-1 and TRBJ2-1, with 10 positions matching TRBD2. Per germline, CDR1 SQVTM and CDR2 ANQGSEA. V trimming: 5 bases; J trimming: 5 bases; junction bases outside the gene matches: 6. The CDR3 spans 14 residues. This CDR3 is CSVPLAGVNNEQFF. Written as DNA, the CDR3 is TGCAGCGTTCCCCTAGCGGGAGTAAACAATGAGCAGTTCTTC.

The V gene is TRBV24-1, the J gene TRBJ2-5, with D hard to call. The CDR3 has 14 residues. The V gene's germline CDR1 is KGHDR and CDR2 SFDVKD. Deletions cut 3 bases from V and 0 bases from J, with 7 bases between. This CDR3 reads CATSDSSYQETQYF. CDR3 coding DNA: TGTGCCACCAGTGATAGCAGTTACCAAGAGACCCAGTACTTC.

This clonotype was counted many times. V is TRBV11-2 and J is TRBJ2-5, with D tentatively TRBD2 (5 bases). The CDR3 totals 11 residues. Per germline, CDR1 SGHAT and CDR2 FQNNGV. Trimming took 5 bases from V and 7 from J, leaving 8 bases between them. For the CDR3, the DNA is TGTGCCAGCAGCCCCGCGGGGACCCAGTACTTC. Encoded protein: CASSPAGTQYF.

The table lists this clonotype with a few counts. The V call is TRBV18, the J call TRBJ1-4, with TRBD1 matching 7 bases. Germline V CDR1 and CDR2: KGHSH, LQKENI. The V gene end was trimmed by 1 base and the J gene end by 5 bases; junction bases not matched to a gene: 4. The CDR3 is 15 amino acids. The chain's CDR3 is CASSPQGQPNEKLFF. Written as DNA, the CDR3 is TGTGCCAGCTCACCACAGGGACAGCCGAATGAAAAACTGTTTTTT. Full variable domain (outside the CDR3, taken from reference TRBV18 and TRBJ1-4): NAGVMQNPRHLVRRRGQEARLRCSPMKGHSHVYWYRQLPEEGLKFMVYLQKENIIDESGMPKERFSAEFPKEGPSILRIQQVVRGDSAAYFCASSPQGQPNEKLFFGSGTQLSVL.